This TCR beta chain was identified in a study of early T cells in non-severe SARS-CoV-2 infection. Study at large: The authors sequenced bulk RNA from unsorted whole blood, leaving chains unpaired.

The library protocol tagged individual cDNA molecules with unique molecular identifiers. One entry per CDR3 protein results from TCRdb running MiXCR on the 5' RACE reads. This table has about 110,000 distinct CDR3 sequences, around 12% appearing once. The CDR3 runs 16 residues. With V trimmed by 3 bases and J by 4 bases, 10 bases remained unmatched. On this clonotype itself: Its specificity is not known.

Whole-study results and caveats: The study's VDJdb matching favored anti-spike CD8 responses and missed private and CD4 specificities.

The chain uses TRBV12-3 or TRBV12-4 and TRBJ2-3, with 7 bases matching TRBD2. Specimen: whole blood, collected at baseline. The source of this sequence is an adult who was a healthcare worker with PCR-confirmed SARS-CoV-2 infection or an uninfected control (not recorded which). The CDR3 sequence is CASSFPGRAGSDTQYF. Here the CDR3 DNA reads TGTGCCAGCAGTTTTCCAGGGAGGGCTGGTTCAGATACGCAGTATTTT.